This TCR beta chain was sequenced for a study of T cells in Graves' hyperthyroidism and ophthalmopathy. TCR beta CDR3 sequences were amplified from RNA transcripts. Carried out on the TCR CDR3, a first-round RT-PCR used the HTBI primer set. TCRdb re-analysed the multiplex PCR reads in MiXCR, keeping a single row per CDR3 protein. The sample holds roughly 750,000 distinct CDR3 sequences, roughly 15% seen once. There are many counts of this clonotype. The germline gives CDR1 KGHSH, CDR2 LQKENI. This CDR3 is built from 14 residues. The junction had 4 bases not matched to a gene; V was cut back by 6 bases and J by 2 bases. Lactation, pregnancy, other autoimmune disease or uncontrolled infection led to exclusion of patients. Diagnostic assessment was based on clinical symptoms, serum thyroxine and TRAb, thyroid ultrasound and orbital computed tomography. Fresh peripheral blood, around 11 ml of it, supplied the PBMCs.

This TCR was sampled from a man between 18 and 35 years old with Graves' hyperthyroidism. Sequenced material: blood. V usage is TRBV18 and J usage is TRBJ1-1; 9 bases align to TRBD1. The CDR3 nucleotides read TGTGCCAGCTCCCGGACAGGGGAAAACACTGAAGCTTTCTTT. Translating gives CASSRTGENTEAFF.